This entry lists 27 T cell receptor beta chains sequenced from one sample in a study of CD8 T cells in ankylosing spondylitis. General observations from the study: A motif of 7 to 9 highly homologous TCR beta variants was seen as apparently characteristic of ankylosing spondylitis blood.

MiXCR, run by TCRdb on the 5' RACE reads, gives a single entry per CDR3 protein. Of 450,000 to 550,000 distinct CDR3 sequences in the sample, approximately 5% were seen once. Their antigen targets remain unknown. The sequenced sample consisted of blood, either unsorted or a sorted T cell fraction (not recorded which). These receptors were collected from a male donor with ankylosing spondylitis.

This clonotype was seen at least ten times. The chain couples TRBV7-2 to TRBJ2-7; 15 bases are shared with TRBD2. Per the germline V gene, CDR1 is SGHTA and CDR2 is FQGNSA. The CDR3 sequence is 16 residues long. With 5 bases clipped from V and 3 bases from J, the junction kept 5 bases outside the gene matches. CDR3 DNA: TGTGCCAGCAGCCCCGGGACTAGCGGGAGGTTCTACGAGCAGTACTTC. Its protein is CASSPGTSGRFYEQYF.

This clonotype was observed a handful of times. The rearrangement joins TRBV5-1 to TRBJ1-1; a weak D match, TRBD1 (6 bases). Germline CDR1 reads SGHRS; CDR2 reads YFSETQ. V was clipped by 4 bases and J by 7 bases, with 11 bases between them. CDR3 length: 12 amino acids. The CDR3 DNA sequence: TGCGCCAGCAGCCCGGGACACCATGAAGCTTTCTTT. Translated, it gives CASSPGHHEAFF.

With regard to this clonotype: The conserved phenylalanine or tryptophan is not found at the CDR3 terminus, so this likely reflects a read error. J is TRBJ2-3 and V is TRBV11-2; D not resolved. V lost 0 bases to trimming and J lost 5 bases, with 6 bases between them. The CDR3 has 13 residues. The germline CDR1 and CDR2 sequences are SGHAT and FQNNGV. CDR3 protein: CASSLDRGDTQYS. The CDR3 DNA follows: TGTGCCAGCAGCTTAGATCGAGGAGATACGCAGTATTCT.

The table lists this clonotype with many counts. V gene TRBV6-1 combines with J gene TRBJ1-2; no reliable D call. Germline CDR1 reads MNHNS; CDR2 reads SASEGT. With 6 bases removed from V and 1 base from J, the gap between germline ends came to 9 bases. The CDR3 is 13 residues long. CDR3: CASRLTVNYGYTF. The CDR3 DNA reads as TGTGCCAGCAGGCTCACAGTTAACTATGGCTACACCTTC.

This clonotype appeared many times. V and J are TRBV5-1 and TRBJ1-1, with 8 positions matching TRBD1. This CDR3 comprises 15 residues. Germline lookup yields CDR1 SGHRS and CDR2 YFSETQ. With 3 bases clipped from V and 2 bases from J, the junction kept 6 bases outside the gene matches. Here the CDR3 DNA reads TGCGCCAGCAGCTCCGGGACAGGTATCAACACTGAAGCTTTCTTT. Its protein is CASSSGTGINTEAFF.

This clonotype was detected many times. The CDR3 sequence: CAISADNEQFF. CDR3 coding DNA: TGTGCCATCAGTGCGGACAATGAGCAGTTCTTC. The rearrangement uses TRBV10-3 and TRBJ2-1; D is ambiguous. V was trimmed by 4 bases and J by 5 bases, leaving 3 bases between them. This CDR3 has 11 amino acids. CDR1 and CDR2 (germline): ENHRY, SYGVKD.

The table lists this clonotype with many counts. V is TRBV10-3 and J is TRBJ1-2, with D unresolved. V gave up 11 bases and J gave up 7 bases, with 17 bases separating them. The CDR3 consists of 12 residues. CDR1 is ENHRY and CDR2 is SYGVKD in the germline V gene. The CDR3 DNA is TGTGCCGTTACGACGCGAGGTGCTGGCTACACCTTC. The encoded protein is CAVTTRGAGYTF.

The table lists this clonotype with many counts. The V call is TRBV5-1, the J call TRBJ1-2, with D hard to call. Germline CDR1 reads SGHRS; CDR2 reads YFSETQ. V lost 4 bases to trimming and J lost 5 bases, with 12 bases between them. The CDR3 spans 13 residues. The DNA of the CDR3 is TGCGCCAGCAGCCCACCAGCAGAGTATGGCTACACCTTC. Translated, it gives CASSPPAEYGYTF.

Only a few counts were recorded for this clonotype. An end of the junction does not agree with germline; a read error may underlie this. The chain couples TRBV20-1 to TRBJ2-2; TRBD2 matches at 8 bases. Germline V CDR1 and CDR2: DFQATT, SNEGSKA (reference sequence). CDR3 length equals 17 residues. The CDR3: CCASVGRAYIKTGELFF. DNA for the CDR3: TGCTGTGCTAGTGTCGGGAGGGCCTATATTAAAACCGGGGAGCTGTTTTTT.

Many counts were recorded for this clonotype. This chain connects TRBV7-8 to TRBJ2-2; D is undetermined. With 5 bases removed from V and 8 bases from J, the gap between germline ends came to 24 bases. The CDR3 spans 17 residues. Germline lookup yields CDR1 SGHVS and CDR2 FQNEAQ. In DNA form, the CDR3 reads TGTGCCAGCAGCCCTTACCAGGAAGTCGGTAGGACGGGGGAGCTGTTTTTT. Encoded protein: CASSPYQEVGRTGELFF.

This chain uses TRBV7-2 with TRBJ2-2; 7 bases agree with TRBD1. This CDR3 is built from 13 residues. CDR1 and CDR2 (germline): SGHTA, FQGNSA. J gave up 6 bases and V 6 bases, and 4 bases lay outside the gene matches. The CDR3 DNA is TGTGCCAGCAGGCAGACAGGGCCCGGGGAGCTGTTTTTT. Translated: CASRQTGPGELFF.

Many counts were recorded for this clonotype. This sequence joins TRBV12-3 or TRBV12-4 and TRBJ2-1, with TRBD2 identical over 7 bases. Germline trimming cut 0 bases from V and 15 bases from J; bases unmatched to any gene: 5. The CDR3 totals 12 residues. In DNA form, the CDR3 reads TGTGCCAGCAGTTTAGCGGGGGGGTTGAGGTTCTTC. This gives the protein CASSLAGGLRFF.

There are a few counts of this clonotype. The chain joins TRBV28 to TRBJ2-7, with 8 positions matching TRBD2. Losses at the gene ends were 4 bases for V and 3 bases for J; bases not matched to a gene: 8. The CDR3 totals 15 residues. Germline V gene sequence: CDR1 MDHEN, CDR2 SYDVKM. The CDR3 region has the DNA TGTGCCAGCAGTTCCCCCGGGGGGGGTCTCTACGAGCAGTACTTC. Translation gives CASSSPGGGLYEQYF. Full variable domain (rest looked up from reference TRBV28 and TRBJ2-7): DVKVTQSSRYLVKRTGEKVFLECVQDMDHENMFWYRQDPGLGLRLIYFSYDVKMKEKGDIPEGYSVSREKKERFSLILESASTNQTSMYLCASSSPGGGLYEQYFGPGTRLTVT.

This clonotype appeared many times. In DNA, the CDR3 is TGTGCCAGCAGTCCGACGGATGCTGGAAACACCATATATTTT. Protein sequence: CASSPTDAGNTIYF. J is TRBJ1-3 and V is TRBV28; unclear D gene. CDR1 is MDHEN and CDR2 is SYDVKM in the germline V gene. Trimming left V 5 bases short and J 2 bases short, with 10 bases between. The CDR3 extends over 14 amino acids.

This clonotype has only a few counts. This chain joins TRBV6-1 and TRBJ1-5; 9 bases are shared with TRBD1. The CDR3 loop spans 15 amino acids. The germline gives CDR1 MNHNS, CDR2 SASEGT. V dropped 6 bases and J dropped 5; count of bases not matched to a gene: 8. For the CDR3, the DNA is TGTGCCAGCAGCCTTGACAGGGGGGGCGATCAGCCCCAGCATTTT. Amino acid sequence: CASSLDRGGDQPQHF.

This clonotype came up many times. One end of the junction is discordant with germline, which a read error may explain. The chain uses TRBV7-7 and TRBJ2-1; 7 nucleotides agree with TRBD2. CDR3 length: 15 amino acids. The germline V gene has CDR1 SSHAT and CDR2 FNYEAQ (reference sequence). The CDR3 DNA follows: TGTGCTAGCAGCTTAACAGCGGGACCCTACAATGAGCAGTTCTTC. Protein sequence: CASSLTAGPYNEQFF.

This clonotype was seen ten or more times. The J gene is TRBJ2-1, the V gene TRBV5-1, with no clear D. Trimming stripped 4 bases from V and 6 bases from J, with 14 bases between. Looked up from germline, CDR1 is SGHRS and CDR2 is YFSETQ. The CDR3 sequence is 14 residues long. The CDR3 DNA reads as TGCGCCAGCAGCCCCTACGACAACCCCAATGAGCAGTTCTTC. Protein product: CASSPYDNPNEQFF.

This clonotype was detected many times. This chain links TRBV12-3 or TRBV12-4 with TRBJ1-3; no clear D gene. CDR3 length: 15 amino acids. V shed 2 bases and J shed 2 bases, with 10 bases lying between them. The CDR3: CASSLKGIAGNTIYF. In nucleotides, the CDR3 is TGTGCCAGCAGTTTAAAGGGTATAGCTGGAAACACCATATATTTT.

The chain employs TRBV27 and TRBJ2-1; no firm D call. Germline V lookup: CDR1 MNHEY, CDR2 SMNVEV (reference sequence). This CDR3 comprises 11 residues. V was trimmed by 10 bases and J by 7 bases, leaving 11 bases between them. CDR3 bases: TGTGCCACCCTGACCCTGAATGAGCAGTTCTTC. It codes for CATLTLNEQFF.

This clonotype occurred a few times. The chain links TRBV10-3 to TRBJ1-2; 7 bases map to TRBD1. The V gene's germline CDR1 is ENHRY and CDR2 SYGVKD. The J segment lost 4 bases and the V segment lost 10 bases, leaving 9 bases of the junction unmatched. CDR3 length: 13 amino acids. The chain's CDR3 is CATGQALPYGYTF. The CDR3, as DNA: TGTGCCACCGGACAGGCTCTTCCCTATGGCTACACCTTC.

This clonotype was counted at least ten times. This CDR3 is CASSKTGAGANVLTF. The CDR3 DNA follows: TGTGCCAGCAGTAAGACAGGGGCTGGGGCCAACGTCCTGACTTTC. V gene TRBV27 combines with J gene TRBJ2-6; 8 bases fit TRBD1. The CDR3 extends over 15 amino acids. V dropped 5 bases and J dropped 2; count of bases not matched to a gene: 2. Germline lookup yields CDR1 MNHEY and CDR2 SMNVEV (reference sequence).

This clonotype was counted at least ten times. This chain joins TRBV9 and TRBJ1-1, with D perhaps matching TRBD1 (6 bases). V lost 3 bases and J lost 4, with 16 bases in between. The germline gives CDR1 SGDLS, CDR2 YYNGEE. The CDR3 spans 15 residues. The CDR3, as DNA: TGTGCCAGCAGCGGACAGGCGGTGTTCAGCACTGAAGCTTTCTTT. This gives the protein CASSGQAVFSTEAFF.

The gene calls are TRBV7-3 and TRBJ2-5, with D possibly TRBD2 on 6 matching bases. Germline V gives CDR1 SGHTA, CDR2 FQGTGA. The CDR3 is 14 residues long. Trimming pared 3 bases from V and 1 base from J, leaving 9 bases between. The CDR3 DNA reads as TGTGCCAGCAGCTTTTTGGGAGGCCAAGAGACCCAGTACTTC. Amino acids: CASSFLGGQETQYF.

This clonotype was seen at least ten times. The chain employs TRBV12-3 or TRBV12-4 and TRBJ1-6, with D hard to call. The CDR3 is 13 amino acids. Trimming removed 8 bases from V and 5 bases from J, with 10 bases in between. CDR3: CASVRGNNSPLHF. CDR3 nucleotides: TGTGCCAGCGTACGGGGTAATAATTCACCCCTCCACTTT.

This clonotype occurred many times. This rearrangement joins TRBV29-1 to TRBJ2-1; D uncertain. Germline V gives CDR1 SQVTM, CDR2 ANQGSEA. The V and J ends lost 3 bases and 12 bases respectively, with 18 bases between them. The CDR3 contains 13 residues. This CDR3 is CSVDPEIQPRQFF. The CDR3 DNA reads as TGCAGCGTTGACCCGGAGATTCAACCCCGGCAGTTCTTC.

This clonotype appeared many times. The chain has TRBV29-1 and TRBJ2-3; TRBD1 is a possible D gene (7 bases). V was trimmed by 7 bases and J by 5 bases, leaving 16 bases between them. Germline V lookup: CDR1 SQVTM, CDR2 ANQGSEA. CDR3 length: 13 amino acids. The CDR3 nucleotides are TGCAGCGCTGCGACAGGGCGGGAAGATACGCAGTATTTT. This sequence encodes CSAATGREDTQYF.

There are many counts of this clonotype. This rearrangement joins TRBV15 to TRBJ2-7; D could derive from TRBD1 or TRBD2 (5 bases each). CDR3 size: 14 residues. The germline V and J ends were trimmed by 1 base and 3 bases, with 10 bases remaining between them. The germline gives CDR1 LNHNV, CDR2 YYDKDF (reference sequence). Written as DNA, the CDR3 is TGTGCCACCAGCAGAGGAGGGGATCTCTACGAGCAGTACTTC. Its protein product is CATSRGGDLYEQYF.